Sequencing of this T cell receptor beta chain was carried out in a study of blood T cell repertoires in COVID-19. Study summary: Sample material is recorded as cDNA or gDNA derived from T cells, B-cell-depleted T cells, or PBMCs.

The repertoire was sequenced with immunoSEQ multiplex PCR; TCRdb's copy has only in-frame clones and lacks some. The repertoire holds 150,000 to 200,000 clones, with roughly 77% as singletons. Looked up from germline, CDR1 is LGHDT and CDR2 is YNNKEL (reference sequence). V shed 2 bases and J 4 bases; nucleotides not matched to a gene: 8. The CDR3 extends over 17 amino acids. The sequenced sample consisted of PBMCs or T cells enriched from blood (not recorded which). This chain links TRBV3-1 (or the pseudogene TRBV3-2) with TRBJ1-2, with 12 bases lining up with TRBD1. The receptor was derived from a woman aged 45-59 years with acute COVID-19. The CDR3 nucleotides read TGTGCCAGCAGCCAATGGGTACCGGGACAGGGGGCCTATGGCTACACCTTC. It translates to CASSQWVPGQGAYGYTF.